This TCR beta chain was captured by sequencing in a study of shared clonotypes between healthy human individuals. Study outcomes and limitations: Specimens sampled were limited to blood, with tissue repertoires likely differing. Naive CD4 clonotype sharing across four donors was around 5.5%. A generally larger estimated richness was seen in naive subsets than in memory subsets.

Points on this clone: Its antigen is still unknown.

Naive CD8 isolation took CD45RO-negative cells positively selected for CCR7 and excluded terminally differentiated effector memory CD45RA+ cells. This CDR3 has 14 residues. With 9 bases removed from V and 2 bases from J, the gap between germline ends came to 14 bases. Germline CDR1 ENHRY, CDR2 SYGVKD. Methods used by the authors: From ImmunoSEQ came sequences covering only the junction and carrying no quality scores, so filtering differed. Using immunoSEQ multiplex PCR, the repertoire was profiled, and TCRdb retains in-frame clones only, with some absent. D and trimming come from the DNA, and the V and J calls and clone size come from that table. The profile shows some 1,900,000 clones, less than 95% of them singletons.

The J gene is TRBJ2-1, the V gene TRBV10-3; unclear D gene. This clonotype originated in a man between 18 and 35 years old in good health. The sample consisted of naive CD8+ T cells sorted from blood. The CDR3 is CAISDERTYNEQFF. DNA for the CDR3: TGTGCCATATCGGACGAGCGAACCTACAATGAGCAGTTCTTC.